This note documents a single T cell receptor beta chain sequence. The data were taken from a study of blood T cell repertoires in COVID-19. Study in general: The origin of the acute and convalescent COVID-19 samples was the United States, Italy and Spain.

Profiled with immunoSEQ multiplex PCR; TCRdb holds only in-frame clones, not every one. In the table there are about 190,000 clones, roughly 78% of which are singletons. CDR1 is SGHNT and CDR2 is YENEEA in the germline V gene. The CDR3 runs 17 residues. V dropped 4 bases and J dropped 6 bases, with 21 bases sitting between them. The J gene is TRBJ2-2, the V gene TRBV11-3; maybe TRBD2 (6 bases). The receptor was isolated from a woman over 75 with active or convalescent COVID-19. Sequencing input: peripheral blood. The CDR3 DNA is TGTGCCAGCAGCTCCGTCCGGGAGCACATCCAACCCGGGGAGCTGTTTTTT. This encodes CASSSVREHIQPGELFF. Supplemented by reference TRBV11-3 and TRBJ2-2, the full variable domain reads EAGVVQSPRYKIIEKKQPVAFWCNPISGHNTLYWYLQNLGQGPELLIRYENEEAVDDSQLPKDRFSAERLKGVDSTLKIQPAELGDSAVYLCASSSVREHIQPGELFFGEGSRLTVL.